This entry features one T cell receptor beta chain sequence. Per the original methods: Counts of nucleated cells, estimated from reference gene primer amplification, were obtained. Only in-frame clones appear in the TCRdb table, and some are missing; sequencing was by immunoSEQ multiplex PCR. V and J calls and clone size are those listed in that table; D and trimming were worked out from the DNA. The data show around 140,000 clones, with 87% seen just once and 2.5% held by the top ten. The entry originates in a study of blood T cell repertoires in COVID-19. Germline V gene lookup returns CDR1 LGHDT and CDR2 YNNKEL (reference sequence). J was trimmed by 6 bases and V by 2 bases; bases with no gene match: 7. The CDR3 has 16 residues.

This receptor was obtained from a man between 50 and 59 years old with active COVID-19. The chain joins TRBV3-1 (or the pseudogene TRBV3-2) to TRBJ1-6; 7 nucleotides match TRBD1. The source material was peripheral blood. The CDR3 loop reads CASSQNWGTANSPLHF. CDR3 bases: TGTGCCAGCAGCCAAAATTGGGGGACAGCTAATTCACCCCTCCACTTT.